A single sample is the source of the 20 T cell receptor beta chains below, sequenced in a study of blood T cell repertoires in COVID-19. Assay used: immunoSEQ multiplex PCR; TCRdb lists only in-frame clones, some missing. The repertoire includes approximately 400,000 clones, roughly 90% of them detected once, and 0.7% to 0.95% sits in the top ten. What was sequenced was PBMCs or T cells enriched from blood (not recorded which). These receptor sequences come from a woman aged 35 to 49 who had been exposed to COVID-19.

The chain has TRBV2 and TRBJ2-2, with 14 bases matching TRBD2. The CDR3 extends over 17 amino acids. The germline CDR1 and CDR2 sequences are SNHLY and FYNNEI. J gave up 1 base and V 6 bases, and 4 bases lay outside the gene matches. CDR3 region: CASSPGTSGRNTGELFF. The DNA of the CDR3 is TGTGCCAGCAGCCCCGGGACTAGCGGGAGGAACACCGGGGAGCTGTTTTTT.

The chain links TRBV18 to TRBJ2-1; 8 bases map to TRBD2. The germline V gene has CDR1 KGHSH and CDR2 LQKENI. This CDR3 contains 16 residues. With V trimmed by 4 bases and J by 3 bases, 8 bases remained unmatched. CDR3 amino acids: CASSRATAGVYNEQFF. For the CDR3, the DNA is TGTGCCAGCTCACGCGCCACAGCGGGAGTCTACAATGAGCAGTTCTTC.

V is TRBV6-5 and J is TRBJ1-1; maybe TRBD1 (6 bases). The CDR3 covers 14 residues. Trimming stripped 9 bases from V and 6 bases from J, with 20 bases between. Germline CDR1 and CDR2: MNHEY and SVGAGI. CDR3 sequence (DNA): TGTGCCAGTCGAAGGGGGGGACGATGGGCTGAAGCTTTCTTT. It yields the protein CASRRGGRWAEAFF.

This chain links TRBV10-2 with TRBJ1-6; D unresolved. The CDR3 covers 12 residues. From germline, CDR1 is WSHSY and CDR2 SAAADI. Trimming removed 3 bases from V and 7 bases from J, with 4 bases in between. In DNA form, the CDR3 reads TGCGCCAGCAGTGACAGGAATTCACCCCTCCACTTT. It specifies CASSDRNSPLHF.

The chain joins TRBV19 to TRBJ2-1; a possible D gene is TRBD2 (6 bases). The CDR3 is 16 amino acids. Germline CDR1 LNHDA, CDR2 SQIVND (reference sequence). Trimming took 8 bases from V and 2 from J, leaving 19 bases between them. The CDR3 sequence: CASAPPGVRAYNEQFF. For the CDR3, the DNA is TGTGCCAGTGCCCCCCCGGGAGTTAGGGCCTACAATGAGCAGTTCTTC.

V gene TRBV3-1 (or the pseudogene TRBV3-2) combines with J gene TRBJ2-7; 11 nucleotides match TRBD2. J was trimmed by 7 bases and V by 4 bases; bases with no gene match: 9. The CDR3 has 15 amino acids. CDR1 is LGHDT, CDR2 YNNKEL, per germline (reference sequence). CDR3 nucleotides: TGTGCCAGCAGCCTCACGACTAGCGGGGTCCATGAGCAGTACTTC. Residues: CASSLTTSGVHEQYF.

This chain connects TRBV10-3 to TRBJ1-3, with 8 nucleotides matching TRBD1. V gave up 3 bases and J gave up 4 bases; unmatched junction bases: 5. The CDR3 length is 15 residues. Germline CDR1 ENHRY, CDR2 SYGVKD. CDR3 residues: CAISESGGEGNTIYF. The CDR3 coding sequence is TGTGCCATCAGTGAATCAGGGGGCGAGGGAAACACCATATATTTT.

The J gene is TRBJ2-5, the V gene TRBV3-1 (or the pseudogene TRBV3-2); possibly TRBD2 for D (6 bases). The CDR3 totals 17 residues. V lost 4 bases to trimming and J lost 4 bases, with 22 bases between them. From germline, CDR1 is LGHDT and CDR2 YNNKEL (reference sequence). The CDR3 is CASSPRGAGYRRETQYF. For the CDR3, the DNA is TGTGCCAGCAGCCCGAGAGGGGCGGGGTATCGTAGAGAGACCCAGTACTTC.

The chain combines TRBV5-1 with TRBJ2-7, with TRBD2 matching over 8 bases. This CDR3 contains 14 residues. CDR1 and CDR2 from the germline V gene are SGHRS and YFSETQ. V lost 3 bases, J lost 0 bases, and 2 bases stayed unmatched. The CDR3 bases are TGCGCCAGCAGCTCGGGGGGGTCCTCCTACGAGCAGTACTTC. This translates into CASSSGGSSYEQYF.

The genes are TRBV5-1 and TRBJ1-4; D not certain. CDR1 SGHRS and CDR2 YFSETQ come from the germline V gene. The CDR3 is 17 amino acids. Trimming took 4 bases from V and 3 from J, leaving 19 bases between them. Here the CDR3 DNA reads TGCGCCAGCAGCCCAACCGGGGATTCGCTAGCTAATGAAAAACTGTTTTTT. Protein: CASSPTGDSLANEKLFF.

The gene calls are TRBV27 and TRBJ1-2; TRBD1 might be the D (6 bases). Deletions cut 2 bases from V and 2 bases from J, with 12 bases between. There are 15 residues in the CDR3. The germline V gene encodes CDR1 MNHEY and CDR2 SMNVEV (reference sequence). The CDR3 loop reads CASSLGGAWNYGYTF. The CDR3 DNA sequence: TGTGCCAGCAGTTTAGGGGGGGCGTGGAACTATGGCTACACCTTC.

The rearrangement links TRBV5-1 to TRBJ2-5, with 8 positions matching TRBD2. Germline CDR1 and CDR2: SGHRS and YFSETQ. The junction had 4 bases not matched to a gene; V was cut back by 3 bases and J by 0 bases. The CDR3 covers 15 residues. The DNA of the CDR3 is TGCGCCAGCAGCTGGGCGGGGGGCCACCAAGAGACCCAGTACTTC. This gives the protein CASSWAGGHQETQYF. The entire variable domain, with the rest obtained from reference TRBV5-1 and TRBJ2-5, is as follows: KAGVTQTPRYLIKTRGQQVTLSCSPISGHRSVSWYQQTPGQGLQFLFEYFSETQRNKGNFPGRFSGRQFSNSRSEMNVSTLELGDSALYLCASSWAGGHQETQYFGPGTRLLVL.

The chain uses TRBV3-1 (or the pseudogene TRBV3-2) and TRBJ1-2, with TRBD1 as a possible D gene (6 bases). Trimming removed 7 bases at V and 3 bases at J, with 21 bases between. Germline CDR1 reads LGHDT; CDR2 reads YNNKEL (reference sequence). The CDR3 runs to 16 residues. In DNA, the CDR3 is TGTGCCAGCACCAAAGGGCAAGGGGGAAAGTACTATGGCTACACCTTC. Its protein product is CASTKGQGGKYYGYTF.

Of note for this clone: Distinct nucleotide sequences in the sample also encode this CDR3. CDR3: CASSPTQGNTEAFF. CDR3 in DNA: TGTGCCAGCTCACCGACCCAGGGGAACACTGAAGCTTTCTTT. The rearrangement uses TRBV18 and TRBJ1-1; D is perhaps TRBD1 (5 bases). The CDR3 runs to 14 residues. V was trimmed by 3 bases and J by 1 base, leaving 9 bases between them. CDR1 is KGHSH and CDR2 is LQKENI in the germline V gene.

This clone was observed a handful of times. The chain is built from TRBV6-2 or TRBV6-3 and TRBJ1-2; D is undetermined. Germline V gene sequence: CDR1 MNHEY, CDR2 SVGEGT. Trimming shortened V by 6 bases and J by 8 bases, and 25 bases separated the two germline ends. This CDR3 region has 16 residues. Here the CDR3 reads CASSPPLRAGIAGYTF. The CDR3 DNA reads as TGTGCCAGCAGCCCTCCCCTCCGGGCAGGCATAGCGGGCTACACCTTC.

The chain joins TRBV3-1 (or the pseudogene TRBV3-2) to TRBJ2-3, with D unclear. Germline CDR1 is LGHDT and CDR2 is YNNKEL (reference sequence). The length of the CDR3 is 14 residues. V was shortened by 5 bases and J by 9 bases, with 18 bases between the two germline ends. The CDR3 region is CASSEAHSGATQYF. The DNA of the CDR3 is TGTGCCAGCAGCGAAGCTCATTCCGGAGCCACGCAGTATTTT.

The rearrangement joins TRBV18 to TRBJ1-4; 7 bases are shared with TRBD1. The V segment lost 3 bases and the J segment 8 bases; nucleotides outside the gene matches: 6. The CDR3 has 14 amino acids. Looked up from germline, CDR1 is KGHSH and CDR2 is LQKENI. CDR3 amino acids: CASSPTGVGEKLFF. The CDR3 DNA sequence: TGTGCCAGCTCACCCACAGGGGTTGGAGAAAAACTGTTTTTT.

CDR3 amino acids: CASSGGRTAGSEQFF. CDR3 nucleotide sequence: TGTGCCAGCAGCGGGGGCCGGACCGCCGGGTCTGAGCAGTTCTTC. V and J are TRBV11-3 and TRBJ2-1, with D perhaps TRBD1 (6 bases). Trimming left V 5 bases short and J 9 bases short, with 20 bases between. The germline V gene has CDR1 SGHNT and CDR2 YENEEA. CDR3 length: 15 amino acids.

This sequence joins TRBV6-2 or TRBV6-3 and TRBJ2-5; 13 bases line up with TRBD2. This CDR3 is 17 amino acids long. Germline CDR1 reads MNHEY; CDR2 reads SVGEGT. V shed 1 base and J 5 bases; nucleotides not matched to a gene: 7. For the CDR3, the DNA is TGTGCCAGCAGTTACTTCACTAGCGGGAGGGCCGGGGAGACCCAGTACTTC. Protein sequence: CASSYFTSGRAGETQYF.

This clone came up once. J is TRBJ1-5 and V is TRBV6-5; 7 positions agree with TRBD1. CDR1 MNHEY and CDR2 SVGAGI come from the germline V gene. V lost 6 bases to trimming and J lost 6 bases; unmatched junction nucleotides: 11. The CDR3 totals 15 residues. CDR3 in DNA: TGTGCCAGCAGCCCGATAGACAGGGTTGGTCAGCCCCAGCATTTT. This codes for CASSPIDRVGQPQHF.